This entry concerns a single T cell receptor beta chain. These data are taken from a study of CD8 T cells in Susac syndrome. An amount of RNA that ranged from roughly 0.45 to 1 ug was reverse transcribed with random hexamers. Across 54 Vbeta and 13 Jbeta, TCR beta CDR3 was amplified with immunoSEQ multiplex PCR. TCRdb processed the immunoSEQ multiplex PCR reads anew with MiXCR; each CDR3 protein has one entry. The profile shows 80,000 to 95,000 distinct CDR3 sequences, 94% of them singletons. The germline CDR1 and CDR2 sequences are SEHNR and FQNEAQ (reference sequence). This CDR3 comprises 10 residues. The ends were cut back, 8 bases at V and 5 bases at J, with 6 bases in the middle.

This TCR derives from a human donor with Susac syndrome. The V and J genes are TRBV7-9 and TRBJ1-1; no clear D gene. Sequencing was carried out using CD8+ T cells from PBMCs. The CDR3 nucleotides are TGTGCCAGCGACGGAACTGAAGCTTTCTTT. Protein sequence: CASDGTEAFF.